The 26 T cell receptor beta chains in this list originate from one sample, sequenced in a study of blood T cell repertoires in COVID-19. Only in-frame clones appear in the TCRdb table, and some are missing; sequencing was by immunoSEQ multiplex PCR. Among under 200,000 clones listed, roughly 90% were seen once. Sample: PBMCs or T cells enriched from blood (not recorded which). The receptors stem from a woman aged 45-60 years who had recovered from COVID-19.

The chain joins TRBV2 to TRBJ1-2, with 8 bases identical to TRBD1. Trimming removed 6 bases from V and 8 bases from J; junction bases left unmatched: 8. The CDR3 has 13 amino acids. Germline lookup yields CDR1 SNHLY and CDR2 FYNNEI. CDR3 loop: CASRDRGAGGYTF. CDR3 coding DNA: TGTGCCAGCAGAGACAGGGGAGCGGGAGGCTACACCTTC.

This clone was counted only a few times. The V gene is TRBV9, the J gene TRBJ2-1; a weak D match, TRBD2 (6 bases). The CDR3 has 16 residues. Germline V gene sequence: CDR1 SGDLS, CDR2 YYNGEE. Trimming took off 0 bases at V and 2 bases at J, with 12 bases between the two ends. The CDR3 DNA reads TGTGCCAGCAGCGTAGGGTGGAGGGCCCCCTACAATGAGCAGTTCTTC. It translates to CASSVGWRAPYNEQFF.

The genes are TRBV6-5 and TRBJ2-1, with D possibly matching TRBD1 (6 bases). The CDR3 runs 14 residues. Trimming stripped 7 bases from V and 4 bases from J, with 14 bases between. CDR1 and CDR2 from the germline V gene are MNHEY and SVGAGI. The CDR3 DNA sequence: TGTGCCAGCATCCTCGGACAGATTTACAATGAGCAGTTCTTC. This gives the protein CASILGQIYNEQFF.

V usage is TRBV5-8 and J usage is TRBJ1-2; 7 bases fit TRBD1. Germline V gives CDR1 SGHTS, CDR2 YDEGEE. This CDR3 spans 15 amino acids. The V gene end was trimmed by 4 bases and the J gene end by 8 bases; junction bases not matched to a gene: 14. The DNA of the CDR3 is TGTGCCAGCAGCACGCAACAGACAGGGCTTCGCGGCTACACCTTC. Encoded protein: CASSTQQTGLRGYTF.

The chain has TRBV19 and TRBJ2-3; 8 nucleotides align to TRBD1. CDR1 and CDR2 from the germline V gene are LNHDA and SQIVND (reference sequence). This CDR3 is 14 amino acids long. Unmatched junction bases numbered 3, after V lost 2 bases and J lost 5 bases. Here the CDR3 reads CASSIQGAKDTQYF. CDR3 in DNA: TGTGCCAGTAGTATACAGGGGGCGAAAGATACGCAGTATTTT. Combining the CDR3 with reference TRBV19 and TRBJ2-3 gives the whole variable domain DGGITQSPKYLFRKEGQNVTLSCEQNLNHDAMYWYRQDPGQGLRLIYYSQIVNDFQKGDIAEGYSVSREKKESFPLTVTSAQKNPTAFYLCASSIQGAKDTQYFGPGTRLTVL.

This chain uses TRBV5-6 with TRBJ1-5; TRBD1 might be the D (5 bases). The CDR3 has 14 residues. Trimming removed 0 bases from V and 1 base from J, with 5 bases in between. CDR1 and CDR2 from the germline V gene are SGHDT and YYEEEE. CDR3 in DNA: TGTGCCAGCAGCTTGGACAGGAGCAATCAGCCCCAGCATTTT. This translates into CASSLDRSNQPQHF.

DNA of the CDR3: TGTGCCACCAGCGGTCTAGGCTACGAGCAGTACTTC. The encoded protein is CATSGLGYEQYF. This chain uses TRBV15 with TRBJ2-7, with D hard to call. V was clipped by 5 bases and J by 3 bases, with 8 bases between them. Germline V gene lookup returns CDR1 LNHNV and CDR2 YYDKDF (reference sequence). The CDR3 has 12 amino acids.

The rearrangement joins TRBV25-1 to TRBJ2-5, with D tentatively TRBD2 (5 bases). The CDR3 extends over 13 amino acids. Germline V CDR1 and CDR2: MGHDK, SYGVNS. Deletions cut 7 bases from V and 5 bases from J, with 14 bases between. CDR3 DNA sequence: TGTGCCAGCAACGAACGGAGGATGGAGACCCAGTACTTC. The encoded protein is CASNERRMETQYF.

The V and J genes are TRBV3-1 (or the pseudogene TRBV3-2) and TRBJ1-1; 7 bases match TRBD1. In germline, CDR1 is LGHDT, CDR2 YNNKEL (reference sequence). The trim removed 2 bases at V and 5 bases at J, leaving 8 bases unmatched. This CDR3 spans 15 amino acids. For the CDR3, the DNA is TGTGCCAGCAGCCAAACTAGGGGCAGGGGGACTGAAGCTTTCTTT. It codes for CASSQTRGRGTEAFF.

The chain uses TRBV18 and TRBJ2-1, with 9 bases aligning to TRBD2. The J segment lost 3 bases and the V segment lost 3 bases, leaving 9 bases of the junction unmatched. The germline CDR1 and CDR2 sequences are KGHSH and LQKENI. This CDR3 region has 17 residues. CDR3 amino acids: CASSPLGAGGSYNEQFF. As DNA, the CDR3 is TGTGCCAGCTCACCCCTCGGAGCGGGAGGTAGCTACAATGAGCAGTTCTTC.

This rearrangement joins TRBV7-8 to TRBJ2-2, with 7 bases identical to TRBD1. This CDR3 is built from 13 residues. V shed 5 bases, J shed 5 bases, and the junction held 2 bases outside the gene matches. Germline CDR1 SGHVS, CDR2 FQNEAQ. This CDR3 is CASSLQGTGELFF. In nucleotides, the CDR3 is TGTGCCAGCAGCCTACAGGGGACCGGGGAGCTGTTTTTT.

The chain combines TRBV19 with TRBJ1-3; the match to TRBD1 covers 8 bases. Unmatched junction bases numbered 10, after V lost 6 bases and J lost 6 bases. The CDR3 runs to 15 residues. Germline lookup yields CDR1 LNHDA and CDR2 SQIVND (reference sequence). This CDR3 is CASSVPTGDSNTIYF. CDR3 DNA sequence: TGTGCCAGTAGCGTACCGACAGGGGATTCAAACACCATATATTTT.

V and J are TRBV19 and TRBJ1-2, with D possibly matching TRBD1 (5 bases). The CDR3 runs 13 residues. V lost 10 bases and J 5 bases, leaving 17 bases between the germline ends. Germline V gene sequence: CDR1 LNHDA, CDR2 SQIVND (reference sequence). CDR3 sequence (DNA): TGTGCCACATCCGCAGGGCAAGGGTATGGCTACACCTTC. Translated, it gives CATSAGQGYGYTF.

The chain couples TRBV27 to TRBJ2-4; TRBD1 might be the D (6 bases). Germline CDR1 is MNHEY and CDR2 is SMNVEV (reference sequence). The V end lost 6 bases, the J end lost 6 bases, and 12 bases lay between the germline ends. The CDR3 has 13 amino acids. Here the CDR3 DNA reads TGTGCCAGCAGACTGGACAGCTCAAACATTCAGTACTTC. Its protein product is CASRLDSSNIQYF.

On this clone: A much bigger clone sits one base away, suggesting this may be a read error. The V gene is TRBV9, the J gene TRBJ1-1; D unclear. Trimming removed 0 bases from V and 1 base from J, with 7 bases in between. This CDR3 comprises 14 residues. Germline CDR1 reads SGDLS; CDR2 reads YYNGEE. The CDR3 reads CASSVETANTEAFF. CDR3 DNA: TGTGCCAGCAGCGTAGAAACAGCGAACACTGAAGCTTTCTTT.

The chain uses TRBV5-1 and TRBJ2-7, with a possible D match to TRBD2 (6 bases). The CDR3 loop spans 14 amino acids. Trimming removed 1 base at V and 6 bases at J, with 14 bases between. CDR1 is SGHRS, CDR2 YFSETQ, per germline. CDR3 in amino acids: CASSLSSVGGEQYF. DNA of the CDR3: TGCGCCAGCAGCTTGTCTAGCGTGGGAGGCGAGCAGTACTTC.

The chain uses TRBV21-1 and TRBJ1-4; TRBD1 was called by the table and not checked on the DNA. TRBV21-1 is noted as a pseudogene. This CDR3 region has 14 residues. CDR3 protein: CASSPGTQHEKLFF. CDR3 in DNA: TGTGCCAGCAGTCCCGGGACACAGCATGAAAAACTGTTTTTT.

This clone appeared a single time. The J gene is TRBJ2-5, the V gene TRBV18; 8 bases map to TRBD1. V was clipped by 3 bases and J by 1 base; unmatched bases: 1. The CDR3 extends over 14 amino acids. Germline V gene data show CDR1 as KGHSH and CDR2 as LQKENI. CDR3 amino acids: CASSPTGGQETQYF. For the CDR3, the DNA is TGTGCCAGCTCACCTACAGGGGGCCAAGAGACCCAGTACTTC.

The rearrangement links TRBV5-4 to TRBJ2-7, with D possibly TRBD2 on 6 matching bases. The CDR3 covers 17 residues. Trimming removed 0 bases from V and 2 bases from J, with 18 bases in between. CDR1 SGHNT and CDR2 YYREEE come from the germline V gene (reference sequence). The CDR3: CASSLGGKGDFPYEQYF. The CDR3 coding sequence is TGTGCCAGCAGCTTGGGCGGGAAAGGCGACTTTCCCTACGAGCAGTACTTC.

J is TRBJ2-5 and V is TRBV4-2, with 7 bases identical to TRBD2. Germline values: CDR1 LGHNA, CDR2 YNFKEQ. The CDR3 loop spans 16 amino acids. After removal of 1 base from V and 2 bases from J, the junction contained 7 bases not matched to a gene. In DNA form, the CDR3 reads TGTGCCAGCAGCCAAGTAGGCGGGAGAGGGCAAGAGACCCAGTACTTC. Residues: CASSQVGGRGQETQYF.

The chain recombines TRBV7-9 with TRBJ1-4; D ambiguous. V lost 3 bases and J lost 4, with 6 bases in between. The CDR3 has 13 amino acids. CDR1 is SEHNR and CDR2 is FQNEAQ in the germline V gene (reference sequence). The CDR3 is CASSFSVNEKLFF. The CDR3 coding sequence is TGTGCCAGCAGCTTTTCAGTTAATGAAAAACTGTTTTTT.

Comments on this clone: At the DNA level, this CDR3 is encoded by other sequences in the same sample as well. This chain joins TRBV4-1 and TRBJ1-4, with 9 bases identical to TRBD1. V was pared by 3 bases and J by 0 bases, with 2 bases of the junction left unmatched. The CDR3 is made up of 16 amino acids. CDR1 and CDR2 from the germline V gene are MGHRA and YSYEKL. CDR3 residues: CASSHRQGATNEKLFF. Here the CDR3 DNA reads TGCGCCAGCAGCCACCGACAGGGGGCAACTAATGAAAAACTGTTTTTT.

CDR3 region: CASSSSQALLREQYF. CDR3 DNA: TGTGCCAGCAGTTCCAGTCAGGCCCTTCTACGCGAGCAGTACTTC. The chain employs TRBV28 and TRBJ2-7, with unresolved D. Germline loops: CDR1 MDHEN, CDR2 SYDVKM. The V end was cut by 4 bases, the J end by 6 bases, with 19 bases between. The CDR3 loop spans 15 amino acids.

This clone showed up just a few times. J is TRBJ2-4 and V is TRBV10-2; TRBD2 agrees at 9 bases. The CDR3 length is 16 residues. V lost 3 bases to trimming and J lost 4 bases; unmatched junction nucleotides: 7. Germline lookup yields CDR1 WSHSY and CDR2 SAAADI. The CDR3 nucleotides read TGCGCCAGCAGTGAAGGCGGGAGGGACCTTAAAAACATTCAGTACTTC. Translated: CASSEGGRDLKNIQYF.

The rearrangement joins TRBV5-1 to TRBJ2-7; D may be TRBD2 (5 bases). Trimming cost V 3 bases and J 4 bases, with 11 bases left between them. The CDR3 runs to 13 residues. CDR1 is SGHRS and CDR2 is YFSETQ in the germline V gene. CDR3 in DNA: TGCGCCAGCAGCTCTCCGGGAACTTACGAGCAGTACTTC. This translates into CASSSPGTYEQYF.

The V call is TRBV7-2, the J call TRBJ2-1, with 8 bases aligning to TRBD1. The V gene end was trimmed by 1 base and the J gene end by 4 bases; junction bases not matched to a gene: 3. The CDR3 sequence is 15 residues long. Germline loops: CDR1 SGHTA, CDR2 FQGNSA. The CDR3 here is CASSLDYRGYNEQFF. CDR3 sequence (DNA): TGTGCCAGCAGCTTAGATTACAGGGGGTACAATGAGCAGTTCTTC.